These 12 T cell receptor beta chains originate from one sample sequenced in a study of CD8 T cells in Susac syndrome. With random hexamers, reverse transcription was performed on about 0.45 to 1 ug of RNA. TCRdb fed the immunoSEQ multiplex PCR reads into MiXCR, producing one record per CDR3 protein. The sample shows about 200,000 distinct CDR3 sequences, roughly 94% of them seen only once. The sequencing sample was made of CD4+ T cells from PBMCs. The receptors derive from a human donor in good health.

This clonotype was recorded a few times. CDR3 DNA sequence: TGTGCCAGCAGTCTCAGGGCAACAGATACGCAGTATTTT. This encodes CASSLRATDTQYF. The V call is TRBV28, the J call TRBJ2-3, with a tentative D call TRBD1 (5 bases). Trimming shortened V by 5 bases and J by 3 bases, and 9 bases separated the two germline ends. The CDR3 totals 13 residues. In germline, CDR1 is MDHEN, CDR2 SYDVKM.

The chain links TRBV27 to TRBJ1-2; the match to TRBD1 covers 8 bases. This CDR3 comprises 13 residues. Germline values: CDR1 MNHEY, CDR2 SMNVEV (reference sequence). With 8 bases clipped from V and 3 bases from J, the junction kept 5 bases outside the gene matches. CDR3 in DNA: TGTGCCAGCGGTGGACAGGGCTACTATGGCTACACCTTC. This encodes CASGGQGYYGYTF.

This clonotype was counted a single time. The chain employs TRBV3-1 and TRBJ1-1; TRBD1 agrees at 8 bases. V shed 2 bases, J shed 12 bases, and the junction held 5 bases outside the gene matches. The germline CDR1 and CDR2 sequences are LGHDT and YNNKEL (reference sequence). The CDR3 extends over 12 amino acids. As DNA, the CDR3 is TGTGCCAGCAGCCAATCCGGACAGGGCCCTTTCTTT. Translation gives CASSQSGQGPFF.

V usage is TRBV6-1 and J usage is TRBJ2-7; D remains ambiguous. CDR1 is MNHNS and CDR2 is SASEGT in the germline V gene. CDR3 length: 11 amino acids. With 11 bases removed from V and 5 bases from J, the gap between germline ends came to 13 bases. The CDR3 region has the DNA TGTGCCGTCTGGTACAGCCACGAGCAGTACTTC. This gives the protein CAVWYSHEQYF.

This clonotype was seen a handful of times. The chain employs TRBV29-1 and TRBJ1-2; weak D call: TRBD1 (5 bases). CDR3 length equals 11 residues. V lost 3 bases, J lost 8 bases, and 10 bases lay in between. From germline, CDR1 is SQVTM and CDR2 ANQGSEA. CDR3 DNA sequence: TGCAGCGTTGACCAGGGCGGGGGCTACACCTTC. This sequence encodes CSVDQGGGYTF.

As DNA, the CDR3 is TGCAGTGCTAGAGACCTTTGGACTACCAATGAGCAGTTCTTC. Its translation is CSARDLWTTNEQFF. The J gene is TRBJ2-1, the V gene TRBV20-1, with D perhaps matching TRBD2 (6 bases). The CDR3 contains 14 residues. Trimming stripped 0 bases from V and 6 bases from J, with 12 bases between. Germline V gene data show CDR1 as DFQATT and CDR2 as SNEGSKA (reference sequence).

The chain joins TRBV20-1 to TRBJ2-1; no clear D. The CDR3 covers 11 residues. CDR1 is DFQATT and CDR2 is SNEGSKA in the germline V gene (reference sequence). The V end lost 5 bases, the J end lost 9 bases, and 11 bases lay between the germline ends. The CDR3 is CSAWRGLEQFF. For the CDR3, the DNA is TGCAGTGCTTGGCGAGGCCTTGAGCAGTTCTTC.

J is TRBJ2-7 and V is TRBV20-1; D unclear. V lost 3 bases, J lost 9 bases, and 12 bases lay in between. The CDR3 is 11 amino acids. CDR1 DFQATT and CDR2 SNEGSKA come from the germline V gene (reference sequence). CDR3 nucleotide sequence: TGCAGTGCTAGGGTCGGCGCGCGGCAGTACGTC. Its protein is CSARVGARQYV.

V is TRBV12-5 and J is TRBJ2-7; possibly TRBD1 for D (6 bases). The V gene lost 6 bases and the J gene lost 0 bases, with 15 bases spanning the gap. CDR3 length: 15 amino acids. The germline V gene encodes CDR1 LGHNT and CDR2 FRNRAP. In DNA, the CDR3 is TGTGCTAGTGGATGGGACACAGTGAGCTCCTACGAGCAGTACTTC. It yields the protein CASGWDTVSSYEQYF.

This chain links TRBV19 with TRBJ1-5; 8 bases are shared with TRBD1. V lost 3 bases and J lost 7; bases outside the gene matches: 5. This CDR3 is 14 amino acids long. Per germline, CDR1 LNHDA and CDR2 SQIVND (reference sequence). In DNA, the CDR3 is TGTGCCAGTAGTATCGGACAGGGTTACCAGCCCCAGCATTTT. Protein: CASSIGQGYQPQHF. The whole variable domain, remainder taken from reference TRBV19 and TRBJ1-5, is DGGITQSPKYLFRKEGQNVTLSCEQNLNHDAMYWYRQDPGQGLRLIYYSQIVNDFQKGDIAEGYSVSREKKESFPLTVTSAQKNPTAFYLCASSIGQGYQPQHFGDGTRLSIL.

The chain has TRBV5-6 and TRBJ2-6; no definite D call. Trimming stripped 4 bases from V and 4 bases from J, with 3 bases between. The V gene's germline CDR1 is SGHDT and CDR2 YYEEEE. CDR3 length: 12 amino acids. CDR3 protein: CASSHGANVLTF. CDR3 DNA sequence: TGTGCCAGCAGCCACGGGGCCAACGTCCTGACTTTC.

The chain employs TRBV3-1 and TRBJ2-6; 7 bases align to TRBD1. The CDR3 sequence is 17 residues long. Per germline, CDR1 LGHDT and CDR2 YNNKEL (reference sequence). Trimming cost V 8 bases and J 2 bases; bases outside gene matches: 12. The CDR3 loop is CASRRGTASPGANVLTF. The CDR3 DNA follows: TGTGCCAGCCGACGTGGGACAGCCTCCCCTGGGGCCAACGTCCTGACTTTC.